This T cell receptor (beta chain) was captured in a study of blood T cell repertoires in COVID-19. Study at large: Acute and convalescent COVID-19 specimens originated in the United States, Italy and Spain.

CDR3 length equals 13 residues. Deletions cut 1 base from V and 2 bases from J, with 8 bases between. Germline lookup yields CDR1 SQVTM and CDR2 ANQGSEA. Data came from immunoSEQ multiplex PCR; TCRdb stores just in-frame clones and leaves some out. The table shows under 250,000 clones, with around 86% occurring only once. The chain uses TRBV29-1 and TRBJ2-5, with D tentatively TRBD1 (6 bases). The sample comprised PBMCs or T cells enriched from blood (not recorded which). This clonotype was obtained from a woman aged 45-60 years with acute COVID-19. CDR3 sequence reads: CSVEATGQETQYF. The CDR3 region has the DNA TGCAGCGTTGAAGCTACAGGGCAAGAGACCCAGTACTTC. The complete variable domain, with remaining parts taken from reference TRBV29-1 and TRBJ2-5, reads SAVISQKPSRDICQRGTSLTIQCQVDSQVTMMFWYRQQPGQSLTLIATANQGSEATYESGFVIDKFPISRPNLTFSTLTVSNMSPEDSSIYLCSVEATGQETQYFGPGTRLLVL.